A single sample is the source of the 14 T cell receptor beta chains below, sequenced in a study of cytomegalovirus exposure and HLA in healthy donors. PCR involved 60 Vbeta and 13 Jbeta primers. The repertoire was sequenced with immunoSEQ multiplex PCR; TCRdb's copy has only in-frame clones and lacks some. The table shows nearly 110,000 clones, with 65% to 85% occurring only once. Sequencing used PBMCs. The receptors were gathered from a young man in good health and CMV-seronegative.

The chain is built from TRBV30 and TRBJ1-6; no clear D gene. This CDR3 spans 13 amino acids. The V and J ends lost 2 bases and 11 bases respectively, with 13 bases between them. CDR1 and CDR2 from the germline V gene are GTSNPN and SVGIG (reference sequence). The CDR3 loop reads CAWSLAPSAPLHF. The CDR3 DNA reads TGTGCCTGGAGTCTAGCCCCCTCTGCACCCCTCCACTTT.

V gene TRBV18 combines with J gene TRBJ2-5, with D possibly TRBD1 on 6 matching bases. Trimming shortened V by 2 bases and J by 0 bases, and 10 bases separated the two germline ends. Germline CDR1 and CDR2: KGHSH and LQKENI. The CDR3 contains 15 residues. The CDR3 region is CASSPIRTDQETQYF. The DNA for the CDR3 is TGTGCCAGCTCACCAATCCGGACAGACCAAGAGACCCAGTACTTC.

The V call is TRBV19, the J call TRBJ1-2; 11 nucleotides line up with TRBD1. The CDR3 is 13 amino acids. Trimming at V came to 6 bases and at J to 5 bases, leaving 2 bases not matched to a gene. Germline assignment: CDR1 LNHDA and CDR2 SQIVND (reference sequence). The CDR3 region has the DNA TGTGCCAGTAGGGGGGACAGGGGGTATGGCTACACCTTC. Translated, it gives CASRGDRGYGYTF.

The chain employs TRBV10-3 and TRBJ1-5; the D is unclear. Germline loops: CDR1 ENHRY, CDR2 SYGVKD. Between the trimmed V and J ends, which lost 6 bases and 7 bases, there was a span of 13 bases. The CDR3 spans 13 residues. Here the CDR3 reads CAISSSAGQPQHF. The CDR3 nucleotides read TGTGCCATCAGCTCCAGTGCAGGCCAGCCCCAGCATTTT.

CDR3 sequence reads: CASSPDRVYGYTF. As DNA, the CDR3 is TGTGCCAGCAGTCCCGACAGAGTCTATGGCTACACCTTC. The chain joins TRBV6-1 to TRBJ1-2; TRBD1 is a possible D gene (5 bases). The V gene lost 5 bases and the J gene lost 4 bases, with 11 bases spanning the gap. The CDR3 runs 13 residues. Germline V gives CDR1 MNHNS, CDR2 SASEGT.

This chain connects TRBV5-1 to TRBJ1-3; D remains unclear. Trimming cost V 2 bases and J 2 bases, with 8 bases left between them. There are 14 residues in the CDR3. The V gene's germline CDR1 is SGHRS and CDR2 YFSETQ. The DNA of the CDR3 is TGCGCCAGCAGCTTAAACGGAGCTGGAAACACCATATATTTT. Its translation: CASSLNGAGNTIYF.

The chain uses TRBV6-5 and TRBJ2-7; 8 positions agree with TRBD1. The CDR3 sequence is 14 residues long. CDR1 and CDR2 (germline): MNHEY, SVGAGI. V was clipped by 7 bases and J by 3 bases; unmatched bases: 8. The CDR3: CASKIDRGIYEQYF. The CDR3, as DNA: TGTGCCAGCAAAATTGACAGGGGAATCTACGAGCAGTACTTC.

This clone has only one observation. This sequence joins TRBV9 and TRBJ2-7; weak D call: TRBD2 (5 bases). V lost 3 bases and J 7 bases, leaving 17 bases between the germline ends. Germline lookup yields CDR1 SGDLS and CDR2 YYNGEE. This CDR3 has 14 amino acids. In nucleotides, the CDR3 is TGTGCCAGCAGCGCCGCGGGCCTAAGTCGTGAGCAGTACTTC. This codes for CASSAAGLSREQYF.

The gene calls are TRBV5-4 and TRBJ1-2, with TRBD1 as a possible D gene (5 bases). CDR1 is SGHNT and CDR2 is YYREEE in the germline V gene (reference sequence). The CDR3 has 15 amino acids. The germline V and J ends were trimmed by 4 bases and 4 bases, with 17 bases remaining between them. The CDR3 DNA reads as TGTGCCAGCAGCCAATCTTTGGGGGGTCCCTATGGCTACACCTTC. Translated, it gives CASSQSLGGPYGYTF.

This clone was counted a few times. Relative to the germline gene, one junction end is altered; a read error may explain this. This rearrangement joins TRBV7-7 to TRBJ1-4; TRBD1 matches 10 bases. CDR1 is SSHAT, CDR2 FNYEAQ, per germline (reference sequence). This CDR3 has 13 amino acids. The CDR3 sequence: CASRGQGTEPASF. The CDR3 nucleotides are TGTGCTAGCAGGGGACAGGGGACCGAGCCGGCCTCATTT.

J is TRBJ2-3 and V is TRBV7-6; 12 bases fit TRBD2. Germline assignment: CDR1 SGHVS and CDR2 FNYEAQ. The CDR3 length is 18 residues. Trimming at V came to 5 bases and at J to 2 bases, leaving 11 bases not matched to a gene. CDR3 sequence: CASSPIRLAGVPTDTQYF. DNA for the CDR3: TGTGCCAGCAGCCCTATCAGACTAGCGGGAGTACCCACAGATACGCAGTATTTT.

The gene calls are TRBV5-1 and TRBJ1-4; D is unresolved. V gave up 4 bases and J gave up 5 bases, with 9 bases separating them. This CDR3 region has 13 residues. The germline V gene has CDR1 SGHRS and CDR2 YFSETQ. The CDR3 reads CASSPGPNEKLFF. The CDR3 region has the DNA TGCGCCAGCAGCCCTGGCCCCAATGAAAAACTGTTTTTT.

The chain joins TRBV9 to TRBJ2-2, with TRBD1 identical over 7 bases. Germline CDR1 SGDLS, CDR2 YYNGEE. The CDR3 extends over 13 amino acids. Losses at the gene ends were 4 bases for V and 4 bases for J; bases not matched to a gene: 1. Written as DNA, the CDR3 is TGTGCCAGCAGCCCAGGGGGCACCGGGGAGCTGTTTTTT. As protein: CASSPGGTGELFF.

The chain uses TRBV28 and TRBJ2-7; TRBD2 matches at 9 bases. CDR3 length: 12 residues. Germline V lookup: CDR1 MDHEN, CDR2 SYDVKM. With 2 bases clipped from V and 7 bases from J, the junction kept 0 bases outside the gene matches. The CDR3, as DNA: TGTGCCAGCAGTTTACTAGCGGGGGAGCAGTACTTC. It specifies CASSLLAGEQYF.